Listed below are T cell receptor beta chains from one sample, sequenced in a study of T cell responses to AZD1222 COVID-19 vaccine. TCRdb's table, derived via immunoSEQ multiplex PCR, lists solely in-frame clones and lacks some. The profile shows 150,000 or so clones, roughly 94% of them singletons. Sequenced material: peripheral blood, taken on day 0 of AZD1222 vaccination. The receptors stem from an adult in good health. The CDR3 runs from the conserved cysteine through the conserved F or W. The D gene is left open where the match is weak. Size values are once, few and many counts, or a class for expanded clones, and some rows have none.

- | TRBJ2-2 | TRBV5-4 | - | CASSLMGIGAGELFF
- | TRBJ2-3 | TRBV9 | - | CASSPRHFSTDTQYF
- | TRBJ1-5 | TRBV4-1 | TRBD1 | CASSQEYRGRGQPQHF
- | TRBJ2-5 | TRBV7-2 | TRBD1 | CASSERKGTGQETQYF
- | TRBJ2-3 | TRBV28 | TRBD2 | CASSLNPGLAGSTDTQYF
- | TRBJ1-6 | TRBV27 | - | CASSLLIGSYNSPLHF
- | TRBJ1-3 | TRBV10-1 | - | CASGGRGGSGNTIYF
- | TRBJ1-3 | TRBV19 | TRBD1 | CATTPQTGMTGNTIYF
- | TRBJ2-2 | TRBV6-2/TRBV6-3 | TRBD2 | CASSGTSGANTGELFF
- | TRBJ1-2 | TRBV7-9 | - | CASSLQGFGYTF
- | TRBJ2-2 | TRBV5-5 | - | CASSLSGQNTGELFF
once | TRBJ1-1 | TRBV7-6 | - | CASSSLSADTEAFF
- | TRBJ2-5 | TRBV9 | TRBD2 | CASSPRRVSGGASETQYF
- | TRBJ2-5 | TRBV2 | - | CASGDAQETQYF
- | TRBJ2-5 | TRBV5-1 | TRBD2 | CASSFGGGETQYF
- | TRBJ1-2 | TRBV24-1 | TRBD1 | CATSETGWDYGYTF
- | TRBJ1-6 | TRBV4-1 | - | CASSQDPRQILQLNSPLHF
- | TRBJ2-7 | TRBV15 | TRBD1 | CATSRRRGTGGSEQYF
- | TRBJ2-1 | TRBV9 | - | CASSIRQAVGGEQFF
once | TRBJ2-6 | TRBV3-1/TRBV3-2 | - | CASSLTAAGANVLTF
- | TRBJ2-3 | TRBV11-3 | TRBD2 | CASSSNPSGGSTDTQYF
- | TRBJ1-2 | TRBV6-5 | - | CASILDRATNYGYTF
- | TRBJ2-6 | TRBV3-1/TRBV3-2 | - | CASSPLRESSGANVLTF
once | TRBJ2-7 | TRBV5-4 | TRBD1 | CASSPGTGPYEQYF
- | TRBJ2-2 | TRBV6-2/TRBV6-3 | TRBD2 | CASSFRTSGGSGELFF
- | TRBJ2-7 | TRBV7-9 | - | CASSHPTGGGEQYF
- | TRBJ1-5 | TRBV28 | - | CASTSNQPQHF
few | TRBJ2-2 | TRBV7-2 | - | CASSLALYQAGELFF
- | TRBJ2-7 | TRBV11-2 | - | CASSLERQSYEQYF
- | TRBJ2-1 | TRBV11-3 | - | CASSSPLGNNEQFF
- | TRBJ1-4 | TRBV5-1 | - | CASSSMTADNEKLFF
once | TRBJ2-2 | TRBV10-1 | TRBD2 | CASRASGVTGELFF
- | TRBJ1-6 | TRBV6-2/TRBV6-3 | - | CASSYSHQGSPLHF
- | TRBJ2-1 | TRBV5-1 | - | CASSLVRNTFVQGYNEQFF
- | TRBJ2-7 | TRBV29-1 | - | CSVGLDYEQYF
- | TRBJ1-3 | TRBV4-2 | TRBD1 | CASSRDRGTGNTIYF
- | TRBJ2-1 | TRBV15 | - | CATSSGGGFSYNEQFF
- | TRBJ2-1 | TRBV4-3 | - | CASSQGDPYNEQFF
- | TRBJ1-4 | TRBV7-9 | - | CASSLAPAGEKLFF
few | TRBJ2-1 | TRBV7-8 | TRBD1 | CASSLDRGSHNEQFF
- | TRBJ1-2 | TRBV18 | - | CASSPGRIDGYTF
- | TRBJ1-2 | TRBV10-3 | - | CAISRDGDGYTF
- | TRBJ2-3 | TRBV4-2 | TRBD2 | CASSQEAWGGTSFTDTQYF
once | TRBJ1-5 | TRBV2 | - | CASSVRGSNQPQHF
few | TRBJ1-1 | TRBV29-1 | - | CSVALGEEAFF
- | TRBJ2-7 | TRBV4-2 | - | CASSPPAGTGEQYF
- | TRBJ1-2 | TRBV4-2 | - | CASSPDLGLRGDGYTF
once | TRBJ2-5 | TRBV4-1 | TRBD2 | CASSPKRGPGETQYF
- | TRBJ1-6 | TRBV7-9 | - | CASSLVGGHSPLHF
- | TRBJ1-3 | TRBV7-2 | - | CASSPRADTIYF
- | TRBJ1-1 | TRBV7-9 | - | CASSLRWTEAFF
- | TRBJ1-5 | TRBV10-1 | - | CASRIGREVYSNQPQHF
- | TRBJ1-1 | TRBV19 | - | CASSIGALNTEAFF
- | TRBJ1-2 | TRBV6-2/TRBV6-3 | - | CASSVWNYGYTF
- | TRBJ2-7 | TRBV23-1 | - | CASMELAYEQYF
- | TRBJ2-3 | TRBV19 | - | CASRGGATDTQYF
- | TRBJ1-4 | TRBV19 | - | CASSSESANEKLFF